Below, 31 T cell receptor beta chains from the same sample are listed, as sequenced in a study of shared clonotypes between healthy human individuals. Here immunoSEQ multiplex PCR was the method, and the copy in TCRdb shows in-frame clones only, minus some. The sample holds about 2.4 million clones; roughly 93% are singletons and the top ten take about 0.38%. Material for sequencing was naive CD4+ T cells from PBMCs. The subset: CD45RA+ positively selected. Receptors were obtained from a young man in good health. Some clones in this sample may be carry-over from other donors' samples.

A single count supports this clone. The chain employs TRBV15 and TRBJ1-3; D not certain. V was shortened by 2 bases and J by 0 bases, with 11 bases between the two germline ends. The CDR3 is 16 residues long. Germline lookup yields CDR1 LNHNV and CDR2 YYDKDF (reference sequence). The CDR3 sequence: CATSRPPPSSGNTIYF. The CDR3, as DNA: TGTGCCACCAGCAGACCTCCGCCGAGCTCTGGAAACACCATATATTTT. The full variable domain, its missing parts supplied by reference TRBV15 and TRBJ1-3, is DAMVIQNPRYQVTQFGKPVTLSCSQTLNHNVMYWYQQKSSQAPKLLFHYYDKDFNNEADTPDNFQSRRPNTSFCFLDIRSPGLGDTAMYLCATSRPPPSSGNTIYFGEGSWLTVV.

The J gene is TRBJ2-1, the V gene TRBV7-8; possibly TRBD1 or TRBD2 for D (5 bases each). Germline loops: CDR1 SGHVS, CDR2 FQNEAQ. The CDR3 length is 15 residues. Trimming took 5 bases from V and 2 from J, leaving 13 bases between them. The CDR3 reads CASSLEGTPYNEQFF. The CDR3 bases are TGTGCCAGCAGCCTTGAGGGGACCCCCTACAATGAGCAGTTCTTC.

The chain has TRBV6-5 and TRBJ1-3; D might be TRBD1 (5 bases). Trimming removed 5 bases at V and 0 bases at J, with 8 bases between. The CDR3 sequence is 14 residues long. From germline, CDR1 is MNHEY and CDR2 SVGAGI. The DNA of the CDR3 is TGTGCCAGCAGTCGACAGACCTCTGGAAACACCATATATTTT. It yields the protein CASSRQTSGNTIYF.

V gene TRBV18 combines with J gene TRBJ2-5, with TRBD2 matching over 7 bases. Germline V gene data show CDR1 as KGHSH and CDR2 as LQKENI. The CDR3 has 16 residues. Trimming removed 3 bases from V and 2 bases from J; junction bases left unmatched: 9. CDR3 bases: TGTGCCAGCTCACCTCAAGTCGTTAGCGGGCAAGAGACCCAGTACTTC. It encodes CASSPQVVSGQETQYF.

The chain recombines TRBV9 with TRBJ2-5, with D unresolved. The germline V gene has CDR1 SGDLS and CDR2 YYNGEE. With 0 bases removed from V and 3 bases from J, the gap between germline ends came to 12 bases. CDR3 size: 15 residues. As DNA, the CDR3 is TGTGCCAGCAGCGTAGCCCCCCAGAGCGAAGAGACCCAGTACTTC. Protein product: CASSVAPQSEETQYF.

The chain is built from TRBV28 and TRBJ1-2; the match to TRBD1 covers 9 bases. CDR3 length: 13 residues. J gave up 8 bases and V 5 bases, and 6 bases lay outside the gene matches. Germline-derived CDR1 and CDR2 are MDHEN and SYDVKM. CDR3 protein: CASSGRTGEGYTF. The DNA of the CDR3 is TGTGCCAGCAGTGGGCGGACAGGGGAGGGCTACACCTTC.

This clone was counted between two and nine times. Its ends do not fully match the called genes, so a read error is possible. The chain joins TRBV28 to TRBJ1-2, with D uncertain. The CDR3 consists of 11 residues. Germline CDR1 is MDHEN and CDR2 is SYDVKM. The CDR3 nucleotides are TGTGCCAGCACGAGACACTACGGCTACACCTTC. Protein sequence: CASTRHYGYTF.

The chain is built from TRBV4-1 and TRBJ1-2, with no clear D. CDR3 length: 17 amino acids. V lost 2 bases to trimming and J lost 3 bases, with 19 bases between them. Germline CDR1 MGHRA, CDR2 YSYEKL. Written as DNA, the CDR3 is TGCGCCAGCAGCCAATTGATTAGGGCCCTAAGTCACTATGGCTACACCTTC. Translated, it gives CASSQLIRALSHYGYTF.

The chain combines TRBV25-1 with TRBJ2-2, with D perhaps given as TRBD1 or TRBD2 (6 bases each). The length of the CDR3 is 15 residues. CDR1 MGHDK and CDR2 SYGVNS come from the germline V gene. Trimming shortened V by 5 bases and J by 5 bases, and 15 bases separated the two germline ends. The CDR3 bases are TGTGCCAGCAGTATAGAGCTAGGGGGGACCGGGGAGCTGTTTTTT. It translates to CASSIELGGTGELFF.

The J gene is TRBJ1-2, the V gene TRBV5-6, with TRBD1 identical over 10 bases. The CDR3 sequence is 16 residues long. Germline V CDR1 and CDR2: SGHDT, YYEEEE. J was trimmed by 2 bases and V by 4 bases; bases with no gene match: 8. CDR3 nucleotide sequence: TGTGCCAGCAGCCCCCGTCCGGGACAGGGGAACTATGGCTACACCTTC. Protein sequence: CASSPRPGQGNYGYTF.

This chain links TRBV7-9 with TRBJ2-3, with 10 bases lining up with TRBD2. V lost 1 base and J lost 4; bases outside the gene matches: 5. CDR3 size: 16 residues. Germline CDR1 SEHNR, CDR2 FQNEAQ (reference sequence). For the CDR3, the DNA is TGTGCCAGCAGCTTAGGGCGAGCGGGAGGGGCAGATACGCAGTATTTT. Its translation is CASSLGRAGGADTQYF.

J is TRBJ2-7 and V is TRBV5-4; D might be TRBD2 (6 bases). The CDR3 length is 15 residues. With 2 bases removed from V and 0 bases from J, the gap between germline ends came to 12 bases. CDR1 and CDR2 from the germline V gene are SGHNT and YYREEE (reference sequence). CDR3 sequence: CASSLGRDGSYEQYF. The CDR3 DNA follows: TGTGCCAGCAGCTTAGGGCGGGACGGCTCCTACGAGCAGTACTTC. Drawing the rest from reference TRBV5-4 and TRBJ2-7, the complete variable domain is ETGVTQSPTHLIKTRGQQVTLRCSSQSGHNTVSWYQQALGQGPQFIFQYYREEENGRGNFPPRFSGLQFPNYSSELNVNALELDDSALYLCASSLGRDGSYEQYFGPGTRLTVT.

The chain is built from TRBV10-1 and TRBJ2-7; no definite D call. V was trimmed by 10 bases and J by 2 bases, leaving 15 bases between them. The length of the CDR3 is 13 residues. Germline-derived CDR1 and CDR2 are WNHNN and SYGVQD (reference sequence). The CDR3 loop reads CATVRALPYEQYF. The CDR3 DNA reads as TGCGCCACCGTTAGGGCTCTACCCTACGAGCAGTACTTC.

Details on this clone: The sample holds other DNA sequences that translate to the same CDR3. The V gene is TRBV28, the J gene TRBJ2-7; D not resolved. Germline lookup yields CDR1 MDHEN and CDR2 SYDVKM. This CDR3 contains 15 residues. The V end was cut by 2 bases, the J end by 0 bases, with 11 bases between. The CDR3 DNA follows: TGTGCCAGCAGTTTACCAGGTCCGAGCTCCTACGAGCAGTACTTC. Translation gives CASSLPGPSSYEQYF.

The chain recombines TRBV30 with TRBJ1-5, with D possibly being TRBD1 (6 bases). Trimming shortened V by 2 bases and J by 0 bases, and 11 bases separated the two germline ends. CDR3 size: 15 residues. The germline gives CDR1 GTSNPN, CDR2 SVGIG (reference sequence). CDR3 sequence: CAWSQGSYSNQPQHF. The CDR3 region has the DNA TGTGCCTGGAGTCAGGGGAGCTATAGCAATCAGCCCCAGCATTTT.

This CDR3 reads CAWSARRAASTDTQYF. As DNA, the CDR3 is TGTGCCTGGAGTGCCCGTCGAGCGGCTAGCACAGATACGCAGTATTTT. The V gene is TRBV30, the J gene TRBJ2-3; TRBD2 might be the D (5 bases). CDR1 is GTSNPN, CDR2 SVGIG, per germline (reference sequence). Between the trimmed V and J ends, which lost 1 base and 0 bases, there was a span of 14 bases. The CDR3 is 16 residues long.

This chain links TRBV5-1 with TRBJ1-3; no definite D call. The CDR3 is 16 residues long. Germline assignment: CDR1 SGHRS and CDR2 YFSETQ. Trimming cost V 0 bases and J 0 bases, with 10 bases left between them. The CDR3 spells CASSLGGSGSGNTIYF. In DNA, the CDR3 is TGCGCCAGCAGCTTGGGTGGTTCGGGCTCTGGAAACACCATATATTTT. The whole variable domain, remainder taken from reference TRBV5-1 and TRBJ1-3, is KAGVTQTPRYLIKTRGQQVTLSCSPISGHRSVSWYQQTPGQGLQFLFEYFSETQRNKGNFPGRFSGRQFSNSRSEMNVSTLELGDSALYLCASSLGGSGSGNTIYFGEGSWLTVV.

V and J are TRBV7-9 and TRBJ2-7, with D possibly TRBD1 on 6 matching bases. Trimming pared 3 bases from V and 2 bases from J, leaving 11 bases between. Germline values: CDR1 SEHNR, CDR2 FQNEAQ (reference sequence). This CDR3 region has 14 residues. In nucleotides, the CDR3 is TGTGCCAGCAGCTTTGCCGGACAGACCTACGAGCAGTACTTC. This sequence encodes CASSFAGQTYEQYF.

Regarding this clone: The sample has other DNA sequences that encode this CDR3 too. The chain links TRBV28 to TRBJ2-2, with D unclear. The CDR3 runs to 12 residues. V lost 3 bases and J 4 bases, leaving 3 bases between the germline ends. The V gene's germline CDR1 is MDHEN and CDR2 SYDVKM. This chain's CDR3 is CASSFITGELFF. In nucleotides, the CDR3 is TGTGCCAGCAGTTTCATCACCGGGGAGCTGTTTTTT.

CDR3 sequence: CASGEGASTDTQYF. Written as DNA, the CDR3 is TGTGCTTCCGGGGAGGGGGCTAGCACAGATACGCAGTATTTT. V and J are TRBV10-3 and TRBJ2-3; D may correspond to TRBD1 or TRBD2 (7 bases each). CDR3 length: 14 residues. Germline V gene sequence: CDR1 ENHRY, CDR2 SYGVKD.

V is TRBV6-5 and J is TRBJ1-1; D ambiguous. CDR1 is MNHEY and CDR2 is SVGAGI in the germline V gene. Trimming cost V 2 bases and J 6 bases, with 16 bases left between them. The CDR3 extends over 15 amino acids. CDR3 nucleotide sequence: TGTGCCAGCAGTTACGTATTGAGGGAGAGGTCTGAAGCTTTCTTT. It translates to CASSYVLRERSEAFF.

A remark on this clone: Other DNA sequences in the same sample also yield this CDR3. The genes are TRBV2 and TRBJ2-5; 9 bases map to TRBD1. V trimming: 5 bases; J trimming: 5 bases; junction bases outside the gene matches: 3. The CDR3 consists of 13 residues. Looked up from germline, CDR1 is SNHLY and CDR2 is FYNNEI. Here the CDR3 reads CASSPTGGETQYF. The DNA for the CDR3 is TGTGCCAGCAGTCCGACAGGGGGTGAGACCCAGTACTTC.

This clone was found once. The chain couples TRBV15 to TRBJ2-7; 8 bases line up with TRBD1. This CDR3 region has 18 residues. The germline CDR1 and CDR2 sequences are LNHNV and YYDKDF (reference sequence). V shed 1 base and J 2 bases; nucleotides not matched to a gene: 13. Here the CDR3 reads CATSRAAAGTGDPYEQYF. The CDR3 bases are TGTGCCACCAGCAGAGCAGCCGCCGGGACAGGAGACCCCTACGAGCAGTACTTC.

The chain carries TRBV29-1 and TRBJ1-1; possible D gene TRBD1, 6 bases. There are 14 residues in the CDR3. In germline, CDR1 is SQVTM, CDR2 ANQGSEA. The V gene lost 4 bases and the J gene lost 2 bases, with 14 bases spanning the gap. The CDR3 reads CSVGSGRGNTEAFF. The CDR3 region has the DNA TGCAGCGTTGGGTCGGGCAGGGGTAACACTGAAGCTTTCTTT. Using reference TRBV29-1 and TRBJ1-1 for the parts outside the CDR3, the full variable domain is SAVISQKPSRDICQRGTSLTIQCQVDSQVTMMFWYRQQPGQSLTLIATANQGSEATYESGFVIDKFPISRPNLTFSTLTVSNMSPEDSSIYLCSVGSGRGNTEAFFGQGTRLTVV.

As for this clone: The same CDR3 arises from other DNA sequences in this sample as well. The chain joins TRBV18 to TRBJ2-5; maybe TRBD1 (5 bases). CDR1 is KGHSH, CDR2 LQKENI, per germline. Deletions cut 3 bases from V and 3 bases from J, with 8 bases between. The CDR3 runs 13 residues. In nucleotides, the CDR3 is TGTGCCAGCTCACCGGGGCTAGAAGAGACCCAGTACTTC. This translates into CASSPGLEETQYF. The full variable domain, completed using reference TRBV18 and TRBJ2-5, is NAGVMQNPRHLVRRRGQEARLRCSPMKGHSHVYWYRQLPEEGLKFMVYLQKENIIDESGMPKERFSAEFPKEGPSILRIQQVVRGDSAAYFCASSPGLEETQYFGPGTRLLVL.

This clone was recorded only once. V usage is TRBV4-2 and J usage is TRBJ2-2, with 8 bases matching TRBD2. V shed 1 base and J 6 bases; nucleotides not matched to a gene: 4. CDR3 length: 15 residues. Germline V gives CDR1 LGHNA, CDR2 YNFKEQ. The chain's CDR3 is CASSQASGLSGELFF. The CDR3 coding sequence is TGTGCCAGCAGCCAAGCTAGCGGGCTATCCGGGGAGCTGTTTTTT.

The rearrangement joins TRBV5-1 to TRBJ2-7; tentative D call: TRBD2 (7 bases). Germline CDR1 SGHRS, CDR2 YFSETQ. Trimming removed 2 bases at V and 0 bases at J, with 18 bases between. The CDR3 sequence is 17 residues long. The CDR3 sequence: CASSLYAGALASYEQYF. DNA for the CDR3: TGCGCCAGCAGCTTATATGCGGGGGCCCTAGCCTCCTACGAGCAGTACTTC.

This rearrangement joins TRBV7-9 to TRBJ2-5; 13 bases match TRBD2. The V gene end was trimmed by 3 bases and the J gene end by 5 bases; junction bases not matched to a gene: 3. CDR3 size: 15 residues. The germline gives CDR1 SEHNR, CDR2 FQNEAQ (reference sequence). CDR3 amino acids: CASSLTSGRRETQYF. The CDR3 DNA follows: TGTGCCAGCAGCTTGACTAGCGGGAGGAGGGAGACCCAGTACTTC.

The chain couples TRBV9 to TRBJ1-1; TRBD1 is a possible D gene (5 bases). In germline, CDR1 is SGDLS, CDR2 YYNGEE. The V end lost 0 bases, the J end lost 1 base, and 10 bases lay between the germline ends. The CDR3 covers 15 residues. The CDR3 region has the DNA TGTGCCAGCAGCGTAGGGGGGGAAGGGAACACTGAAGCTTTCTTT. Translated: CASSVGGEGNTEAFF. Drawing the rest from reference TRBV9 and TRBJ1-1, the complete variable domain is DSGVTQTPKHLITATGQRVTLRCSPRSGDLSVYWYQQSLDQGLQFLIQYYNGEERAKGNILERFSAQQFPDLHSELNLSSLELGDSALYFCASSVGGEGNTEAFFGQGTRLTVV.

The V gene is TRBV25-1, the J gene TRBJ1-2; D is possibly TRBD1 (5 bases). V was cut by 4 bases and J by 1 base, with 10 bases left in between. The germline CDR1 and CDR2 sequences are MGHDK and SYGVNS. CDR3 length: 14 amino acids. The CDR3 region is CASSAAGLNYGYTF. CDR3 nucleotides: TGTGCCAGCAGTGCCGCGGGACTTAACTATGGCTACACCTTC.

This chain links TRBV30 with TRBJ2-3, with 12 bases lining up with TRBD1. Germline V gene data show CDR1 as GTSNPN and CDR2 as SVGIG (reference sequence). The CDR3 sequence is 14 residues long. V shed 4 bases and J 6 bases; nucleotides not matched to a gene: 5. CDR3 loop: CAWNLGQGADTQYF. The CDR3 region has the DNA TGTGCCTGGAATCTGGGACAGGGGGCCGATACGCAGTATTTT.